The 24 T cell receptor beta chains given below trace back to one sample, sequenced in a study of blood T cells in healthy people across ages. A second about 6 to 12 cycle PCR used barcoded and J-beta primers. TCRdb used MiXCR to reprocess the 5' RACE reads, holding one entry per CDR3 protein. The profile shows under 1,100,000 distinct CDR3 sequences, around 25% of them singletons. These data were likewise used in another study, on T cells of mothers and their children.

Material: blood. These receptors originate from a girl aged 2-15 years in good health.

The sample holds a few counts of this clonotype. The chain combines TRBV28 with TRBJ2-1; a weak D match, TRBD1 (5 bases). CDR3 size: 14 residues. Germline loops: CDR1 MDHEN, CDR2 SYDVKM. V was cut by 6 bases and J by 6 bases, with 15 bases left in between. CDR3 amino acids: CASSQGSPPNEQFF. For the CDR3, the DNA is TGTGCCAGCAGCCAGGGCTCGCCCCCCAATGAGCAGTTCTTC.

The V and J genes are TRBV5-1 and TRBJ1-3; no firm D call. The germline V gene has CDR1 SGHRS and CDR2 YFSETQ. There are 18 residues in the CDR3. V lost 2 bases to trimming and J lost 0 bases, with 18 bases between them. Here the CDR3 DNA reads TGCGCCAGCAGCTTCCTCGGGTCTTCGTCATCCTCTGGAAACACCATATATTTT. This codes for CASSFLGSSSSSGNTIYF.

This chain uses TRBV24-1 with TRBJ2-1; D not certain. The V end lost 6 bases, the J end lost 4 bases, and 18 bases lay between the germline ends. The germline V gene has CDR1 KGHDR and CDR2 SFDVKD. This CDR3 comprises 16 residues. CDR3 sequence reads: CATSHRDARLYNEQFF. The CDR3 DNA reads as TGTGCCACCAGTCACAGAGACGCTCGCCTTTACAATGAGCAGTTCTTC.

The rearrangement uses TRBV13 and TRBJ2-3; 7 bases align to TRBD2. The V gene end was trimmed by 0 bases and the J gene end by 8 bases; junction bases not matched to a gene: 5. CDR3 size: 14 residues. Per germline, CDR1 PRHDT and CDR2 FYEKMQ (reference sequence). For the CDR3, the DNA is TGTGCCAGCAGCTTAGGCCGGGACTACCTTACGCAGTATTTT. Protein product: CASSLGRDYLTQYF.

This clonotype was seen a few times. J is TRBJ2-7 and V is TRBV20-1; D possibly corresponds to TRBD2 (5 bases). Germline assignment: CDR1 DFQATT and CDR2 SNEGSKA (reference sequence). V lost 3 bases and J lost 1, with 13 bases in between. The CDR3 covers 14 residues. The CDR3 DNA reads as TGCAGTGCTAGTTTGAGCGGACTGTCCTACGAGCAGTACTTC. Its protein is CSASLSGLSYEQYF.

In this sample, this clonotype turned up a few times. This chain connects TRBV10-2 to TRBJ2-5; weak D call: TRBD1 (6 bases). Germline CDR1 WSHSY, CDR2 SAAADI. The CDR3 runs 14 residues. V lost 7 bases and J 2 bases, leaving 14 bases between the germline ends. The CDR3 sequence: CASTGAALQETQYF. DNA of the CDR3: TGCGCCAGCACAGGGGCGGCTCTACAAGAGACCCAGTACTTC.

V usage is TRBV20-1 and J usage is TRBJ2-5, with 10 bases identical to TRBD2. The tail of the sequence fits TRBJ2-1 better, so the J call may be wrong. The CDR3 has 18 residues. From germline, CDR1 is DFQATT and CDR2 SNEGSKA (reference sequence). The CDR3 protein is CSATSYLAGGHPINEQFF. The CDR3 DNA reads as TGCAGTGCCACCAGCTATTTAGCGGGGGGCCATCCAATCAATGAGCAGTTCTTC.

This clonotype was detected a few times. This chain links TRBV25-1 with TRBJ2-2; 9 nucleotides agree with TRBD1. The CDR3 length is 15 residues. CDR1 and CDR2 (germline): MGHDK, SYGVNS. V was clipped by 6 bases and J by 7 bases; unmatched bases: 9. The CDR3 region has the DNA TGTGCCAGCAGCCGGACAGGGGAGAGAGTCGGGGAGCTGTTTTTT. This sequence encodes CASSRTGERVGELFF. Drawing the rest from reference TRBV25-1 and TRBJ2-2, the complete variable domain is EADIYQTPRYLVIGTGKKITLECSQTMGHDKMYWYQQDPGMELHLIHYSYGVNSTEKGDLSSESTVSRIRTEHFPLTLESARPSHTSQYLCASSRTGERVGELFFGEGSRLTVL.

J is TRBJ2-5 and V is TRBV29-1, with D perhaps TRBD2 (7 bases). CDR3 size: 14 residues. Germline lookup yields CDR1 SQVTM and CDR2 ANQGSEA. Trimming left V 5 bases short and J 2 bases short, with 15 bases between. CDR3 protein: CSVWAGALQETQYF. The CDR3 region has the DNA TGCAGCGTTTGGGCGGGGGCCCTTCAAGAGACCCAGTACTTC.

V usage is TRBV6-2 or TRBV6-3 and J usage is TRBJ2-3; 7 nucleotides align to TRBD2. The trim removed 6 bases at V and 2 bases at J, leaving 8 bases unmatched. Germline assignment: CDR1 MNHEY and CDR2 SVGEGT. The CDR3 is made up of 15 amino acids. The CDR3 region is CASRAGRMFTDTQYF. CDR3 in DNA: TGTGCCAGCAGAGCGGGACGGATGTTCACAGATACGCAGTATTTT.

The CDR3 is CASSQLNPGQNGYTF. The DNA for the CDR3 is TGTGCCAGCAGCCAGCTCAATCCGGGACAGAATGGCTACACCTTC. The chain joins TRBV4-2 to TRBJ1-2; 7 positions agree with TRBD1. The V gene end was trimmed by 3 bases and the J gene end by 6 bases; junction bases not matched to a gene: 10. The CDR3 is made up of 15 amino acids. In germline, CDR1 is LGHNA, CDR2 YNFKEQ.

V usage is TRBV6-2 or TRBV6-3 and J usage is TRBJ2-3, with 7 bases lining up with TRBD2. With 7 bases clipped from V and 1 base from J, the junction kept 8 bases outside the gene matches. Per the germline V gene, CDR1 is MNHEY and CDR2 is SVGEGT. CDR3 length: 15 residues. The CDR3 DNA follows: TGTGCCAGCAACATACTAGCGCATGGCACAGATACGCAGTATTTT. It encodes CASNILAHGTDTQYF.

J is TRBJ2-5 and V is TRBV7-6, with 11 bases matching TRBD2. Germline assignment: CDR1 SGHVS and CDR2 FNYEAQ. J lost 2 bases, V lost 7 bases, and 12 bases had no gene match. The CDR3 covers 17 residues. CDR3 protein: CASTPYLAGGTQETQYF. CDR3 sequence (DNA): TGTGCCAGCACCCCGTACCTAGCGGGAGGCACACAAGAGACCCAGTACTTC. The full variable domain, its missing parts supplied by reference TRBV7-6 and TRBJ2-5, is GAGVSQSPRYKVTKRGQDVALRCDPISGHVSLYWYRQALGQGPEFLTYFNYEAQQDKSGLPNDRFSAERPEGSISTLTIQRTEQRDSAMYRCASTPYLAGGTQETQYFGPGTRLLVL.

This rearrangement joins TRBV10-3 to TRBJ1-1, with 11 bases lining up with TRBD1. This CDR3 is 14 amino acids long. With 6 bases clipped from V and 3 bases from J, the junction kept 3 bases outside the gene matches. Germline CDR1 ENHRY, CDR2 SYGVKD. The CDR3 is CAIRRGQGDTEAFF. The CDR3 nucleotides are TGTGCCATCAGACGGGGACAGGGGGACACTGAAGCTTTCTTT.

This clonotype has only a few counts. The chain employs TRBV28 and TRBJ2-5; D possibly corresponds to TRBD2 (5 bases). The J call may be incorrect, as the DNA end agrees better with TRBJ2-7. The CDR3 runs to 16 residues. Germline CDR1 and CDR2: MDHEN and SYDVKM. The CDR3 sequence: CASSLNLDSKAYEQYF. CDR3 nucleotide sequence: TGTGCCAGCAGTTTAAATTTGGACTCCAAGGCCTACGAGCAGTACTTC.

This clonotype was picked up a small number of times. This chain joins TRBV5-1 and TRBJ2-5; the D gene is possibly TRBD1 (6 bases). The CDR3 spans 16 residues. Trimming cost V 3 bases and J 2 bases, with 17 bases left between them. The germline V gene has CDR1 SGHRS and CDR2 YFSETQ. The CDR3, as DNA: TGCGCCAGCAGCTGGGTAGATGACAGGCTACAAGAGACCCAGTACTTC. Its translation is CASSWVDDRLQETQYF.

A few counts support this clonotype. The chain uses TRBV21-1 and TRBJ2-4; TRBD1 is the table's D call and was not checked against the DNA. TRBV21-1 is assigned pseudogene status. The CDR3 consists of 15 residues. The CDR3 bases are TGTGCCAGCAGTCGGGGCTCGGAGGTGCAAAACATTCAGTACTTC. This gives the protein CASSRGSEVQNIQYF.

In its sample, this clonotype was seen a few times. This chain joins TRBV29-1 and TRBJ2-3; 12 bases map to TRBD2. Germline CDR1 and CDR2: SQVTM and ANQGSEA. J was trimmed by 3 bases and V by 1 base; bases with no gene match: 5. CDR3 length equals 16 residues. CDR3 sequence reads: CSVEGRLAGATDTQYF. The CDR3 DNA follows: TGCAGCGTTGAAGGACGACTAGCGGGAGCTACAGATACGCAGTATTTT.

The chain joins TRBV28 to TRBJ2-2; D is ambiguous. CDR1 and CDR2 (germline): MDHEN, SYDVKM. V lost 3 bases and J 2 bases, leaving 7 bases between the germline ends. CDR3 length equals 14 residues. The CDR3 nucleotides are TGTGCCAGCAGTTTCTCCACTAACACCGGGGAGCTGTTTTTT. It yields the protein CASSFSTNTGELFF.

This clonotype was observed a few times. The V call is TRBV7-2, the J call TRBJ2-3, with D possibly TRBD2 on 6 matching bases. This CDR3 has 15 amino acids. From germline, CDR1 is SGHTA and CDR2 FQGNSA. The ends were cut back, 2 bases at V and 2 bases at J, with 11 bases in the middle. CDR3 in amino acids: CTSSLNAGTTDTQYF. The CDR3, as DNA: TGTACCAGCAGCTTAAATGCGGGGACCACAGATACGCAGTATTTT.

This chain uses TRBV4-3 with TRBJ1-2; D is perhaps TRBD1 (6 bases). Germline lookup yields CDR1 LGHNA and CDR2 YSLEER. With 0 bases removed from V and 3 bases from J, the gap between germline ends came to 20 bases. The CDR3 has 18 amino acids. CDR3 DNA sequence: TGCGCCAGCAGCCAAGACCGGGGCGCGGCAGGGGTGGACTATGGCTACACCTTC. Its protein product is CASSQDRGAAGVDYGYTF.

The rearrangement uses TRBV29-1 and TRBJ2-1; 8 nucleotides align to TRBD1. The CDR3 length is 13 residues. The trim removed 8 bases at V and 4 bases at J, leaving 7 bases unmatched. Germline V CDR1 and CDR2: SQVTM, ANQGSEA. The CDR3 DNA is TGCAGCCTCGGGACAGGAGCTTACAATGAGCAGTTCTTC. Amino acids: CSLGTGAYNEQFF.

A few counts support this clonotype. The CDR3 here is CASSLFVGGTYNEQFF. The CDR3 nucleotides read TGTGCCAGCAGCTTATTCGTGGGGGGCACCTACAATGAGCAGTTCTTC. This chain uses TRBV7-6 with TRBJ2-1, with D perhaps TRBD1 or TRBD2 (6 bases each). Germline assignment: CDR1 SGHVS and CDR2 FNYEAQ. CDR3 size: 16 residues. The ends were cut back, 2 bases at V and 2 bases at J, with 13 bases in the middle.

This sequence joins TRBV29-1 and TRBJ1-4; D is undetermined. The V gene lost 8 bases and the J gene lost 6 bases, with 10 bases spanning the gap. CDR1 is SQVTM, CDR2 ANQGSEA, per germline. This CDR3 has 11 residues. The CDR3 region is CSSKEDEKLFF. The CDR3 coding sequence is TGCAGCTCGAAAGAGGATGAAAAACTGTTTTTT.